These T cell receptor beta chains were read from a single sample in a study of neoadjuvant nivolumab and ipilimumab in lung cancer. The protocol was immunoSEQ multiplex PCR, while the TCRdb copy is restricted to in-frame clones and leaves out a portion. The sample shows around 20,000 clones, around 79% of them seen only once. Source: tumor tissue, taken after neoadjuvant nivolumab, alone or with ipilimumab, at or shortly before surgery. Receptor source: an adult with non-small cell lung cancer. Both conserved end residues are part of each CDR3. The D gene is left open where the match is weak. Part of the rows lack a size; the others show once, few, many or a class for expanded clones.

>NA|TRBJ2-3|TRBV5-6|TRBD2
CASSSWGGPTDTQYF
TGTGCCAGCAGCTCCTGGGGGGGTCCCACAGATACGCAGTATTTT
>NA|TRBJ1-2|TRBV9|TRBD1
CASSALQGMVYGYTF
TGTGCCAGCAGCGCCCTACAGGGGATGGTCTATGGCTACACCTTC
>NA|TRBJ2-2|TRBV27|TRBD2
CASSWLRSGGGGELFF
TGTGCCAGCAGTTGGCTGCGTAGCGGGGGTGGCGGGGAGCTGTTTTTT
>NA|TRBJ1-6|TRBV2|NA
CASRAQGSGFSPLHF
TGTGCCAGCAGGGCACAGGGTAGTGGGTTTTCACCCCTCCACTTT
>NA|TRBJ2-5|TRBV11-3|NA
CASSLDGETQYF
TGTGCCAGCAGCTTAGATGGGGAGACCCAGTACTTC
>NA|TRBJ1-2|TRBV18|NA
CASSPVGGYGYTF
TGTGCCAGCTCACCGGTGGGGGGCTATGGCTACACCTTC
>NA|TRBJ2-1|TRBV7-9|NA
CASSLGVAEGEQFF
TGTGCCAGCAGCTTAGGGGTAGCGGAAGGTGAGCAGTTCTTC
>NA|TRBJ2-1|TRBV15|TRBD1
CATSKTGFAYNEQFF
TGTGCCACCAGCAAGACAGGGTTCGCCTACAATGAGCAGTTCTTC
>NA|TRBJ1-6|TRBV28|NA
CASSTNRERNSPLHF
TGTGCCAGCAGTACGAACAGGGAGAGGAATTCACCCCTCCACTTT
>once|TRBJ1-2|TRBV7-2|TRBD1
CASSLEPGGNYGYTF
TGTGCCAGCAGCTTAGAGCCAGGGGGAAACTATGGCTACACCTTC
>few|TRBJ1-3|TRBV10-2|NA
CASSGERSLGNTIYF
TGCGCCAGCAGTGGTGAACGCTCTCTGGGAAACACCATATATTTT
>NA|TRBJ1-2|TRBV28|NA
CASSRGTRDYYGYTF
TGTGCCAGCAGTCGGGGGACAAGGGATTACTATGGCTACACCTTC
>NA|TRBJ2-5|TRBV7-2|NA
CASSAGGAETQYF
TGTGCCAGCAGCGCTGGGGGGGCGGAGACCCAGTACTTC
>once|TRBJ2-2|TRBV18|NA
CASSPRGVRDTGELFF
TGTGCCAGCTCACCAAGAGGGGTTCGCGACACCGGGGAGCTGTTTTTT
>NA|TRBJ1-2|TRBV29-1|NA
CSTRKEAARGYTF
TGCAGCACTCGCAAGGAGGCAGCCCGGGGCTACACCTTC
>NA|TRBJ2-7|TRBV5-1|TRBD1
CASSPTGTGGPVSSYEQYF
TGCGCCAGCAGTCCAACCGGGACAGGGGGCCCGGTTAGCTCCTACGAGCAGTACTTC
>NA|TRBJ2-2|TRBV2|NA
CASNSANTGELFF
TGTGCCAGCAATTCCGCGAACACCGGGGAGCTGTTTTTT
>NA|TRBJ2-3|TRBV19|TRBD1
CASSWSVGDRITDTQYF
TGTGCCAGTAGTTGGTCCGTGGGGGACAGAATAACAGATACGCAGTATTTT
>NA|TRBJ2-3|TRBV7-9|TRBD1
CASSPGTDTIPYAQYF
TGTGCCAGCAGCCCAGGGACAGATACCATCCCATACGCGCAGTATTTT
>NA|TRBJ2-2|TRBV6-5|NA
CASSSNFRGELFF
TGTGCCAGCAGTTCTAACTTTAGAGGGGAGCTGTTTTTT
>NA|TRBJ2-2|TRBV18|NA
CASSPFGGDTGELFF
TGTGCCAGCTCACCCTTCGGGGGTGACACCGGGGAGCTGTTTTTT
>NA|TRBJ2-7|TRBV20-1|TRBD2
CSAATSREQYF
TGCAGTGCAGCGACTAGCCGCGAGCAGTACTTC
>NA|TRBJ2-3|TRBV6-4|TRBD2
CASSDSGGTSTDTQYF
TGTGCCAGCAGTGACTCCGGGGGGACTAGCACAGATACGCAGTATTTT
>NA|TRBJ1-2|TRBV29-1|NA
CSVEVGYGHGYTF
TGCAGCGTTGAAGTAGGCTACGGACATGGCTACACCTTC
>NA|TRBJ1-1|TRBV18|NA
CASSPGVVNTEAFF
TGTGCCAGCTCACCAGGGGTAGTGAACACTGAAGCTTTCTTT
>NA|TRBJ1-2|TRBV6-6|TRBD1
CASSYGQGAGYGYTF
TGTGCCAGCAGTTATGGACAGGGGGCAGGCTATGGCTACACCTTC
>NA|TRBJ2-3|TRBV5-1|TRBD1
CASSAGQGEVDTQYF
TGCGCCAGCAGCGCCGGACAGGGGGAGGTAGATACGCAGTATTTT
>NA|TRBJ2-1|TRBV2|TRBD2
CASPGLAGPSDEQFF
TGTGCCAGCCCCGGACTAGCGGGACCTAGTGATGAGCAGTTCTTC
>NA|TRBJ2-5|TRBV5-5|NA
CASSLWGAAQETQYF
TGTGCCAGCAGCTTGTGGGGGGCAGCCCAAGAGACCCAGTACTTC
>NA|TRBJ2-7|TRBV6-1|TRBD2
CASLSGGFPYEQYF
TGTGCCAGCTTAAGCGGGGGGTTTCCCTACGAGCAGTACTTC
>NA|TRBJ2-7|TRBV5-1|TRBD1
CASSLEGTGRYEQYF
TGCGCCAGCAGCTTGGAGGGGACAGGACGCTACGAGCAGTACTTC
>NA|TRBJ1-2|TRBV13|NA
CASTQQVGAGYTF
TGTGCCAGCACGCAACAGGTGGGTGCTGGCTACACCTTC
>NA|TRBJ1-5|TRBV4-2|NA
CASSQAGGNQPQHF
TGTGCCAGCAGCCAGGCCGGGGGCAATCAGCCCCAGCATTTT
>few|TRBJ2-7|TRBV27|NA
CASRTDSYEQYF
TGTGCCAGCAGGACAGACTCCTACGAGCAGTACTTC
>once|TRBJ1-6|TRBV30|NA
CAWSSGRNSPLHF
TGTGCCTGGAGTTCGGGGCGGAATTCACCCCTCCACTTT
>NA|TRBJ2-7|TRBV30|TRBD1
CAWSVSKGARGEQYF
TGTGCCTGGAGTGTAAGTAAGGGGGCAAGGGGCGAGCAGTACTTC
>once|TRBJ2-5|TRBV5-1|NA
CASSLQSASEETQYF
TGCGCCAGCAGCCTCCAGTCGGCTAGCGAGGAGACCCAGTACTTC
>NA|TRBJ2-2|TRBV7-8|NA
CASSLMGGGGTGELFF
TGTGCCAGCAGCTTAATGGGGGGCGGCGGCACCGGGGAGCTGTTTTTT
>NA|TRBJ1-4|TRBV7-9|NA
CASSRGQLGEKLFF
TGTGCCAGCAGCCGGGGGCAGTTGGGTGAAAAACTGTTTTTT
>NA|TRBJ1-1|TRBV7-9|NA
CASSLGGGNTEAFF
TGTGCCAGCAGCTTAGGAGGGGGGAACACTGAAGCTTTCTTT
>medium-sized|TRBJ2-7|TRBV7-8|TRBD2
CASSLAGGLVYEQYF
TGTGCCAGCAGCCTAGCGGGGGGATTGGTCTACGAGCAGTACTTC